The rows below give T cell receptor beta chains drawn from one sample of a study of T cell responses to AZD1222 COVID-19 vaccine. Clones were read by immunoSEQ multiplex PCR, and TCRdb kept only the in-frame ones, dropping some. The sample has approximately 60,000 clones, around 88% seen once. This specimen was peripheral blood, taken 28 days after the second AZD1222 dose. The receptors originated from an adult who received the AZD1222 COVID-19 vaccine. CDR3s include the opening cysteine and the closing phenylalanine or tryptophan. Fields, in order: V gene, J gene, CDR3 protein.

>TRBV7-9|TRBJ2-1
CASSLGQVFNEQFF
>TRBV14|TRBJ2-5
CASSPRTGGTQYF
>TRBV15|TRBJ2-7
CATSRDPGGIYEQYF
>TRBV19|TRBJ1-2
CASSITGPNTYGYTF
>TRBV19|TRBJ2-3
CASSMGDRGAGDTQYF
>TRBV19|TRBJ1-3
CASSMGRNSGNTIYF
>TRBV28|TRBJ2-1
CASRDARGEQFF
>TRBV4-2|TRBJ2-5
CASSASPRQQETQYF
>TRBV5-1|TRBJ1-2
CASSLVWQNYGYTF
>TRBV2|TRBJ2-3
CASRLEGGGADTQYF
>TRBV30|TRBJ1-6
CAWSEGLYNSPLHF
>TRBV2|TRBJ1-5
CASSERTTAQPQHF
>TRBV28|TRBJ1-2
CASSSTSPPTGTNGYTF
>TRBV15|TRBJ2-7
CATSSFTSGSYEQYF
>TRBV29-1|TRBJ1-1
CSAEKENTEAFF
>TRBV28|TRBJ2-1
CASSSRQAGFNEQFF
>TRBV24-1|TRBJ2-3
CATNNEGSPDTQYF
>TRBV19|TRBJ1-5
CASGAGGENQPQHF
>TRBV4-1|TRBJ2-4
CASSQGPGNPNIQYF
>TRBV6-5|TRBJ2-7
CASSYSLGTSYYEQYF
>TRBV7-9|TRBJ1-6
CASGSGTLSPLHF
>TRBV28|TRBJ2-3
CASSLGGQGTDTQYF
>TRBV5-1|TRBJ2-7
CASSPIAGVPAEQYF
>TRBV7-2|TRBJ1-5
CASSHLGTNQPQHF
>TRBV30|TRBJ2-3
CAWKVGTGGDTQYF
>TRBV11-2|TRBJ2-1
CASSLNSGYNEQFF
>TRBV5-4|TRBJ1-6
CASSLRGGYNSPLHF
>TRBV6-5|TRBJ2-7
CASSPGPFSYEQYF
>TRBV6-5|TRBJ1-5
CASSDWTGEQPQHF
>TRBV5-5|TRBJ1-1
CASSNRDRRPEAFF
>TRBV29-1|TRBJ2-1
CSVQRGTGINEQFF
>TRBV9|TRBJ1-6
CASSARTGARNSPLHF
>TRBV5-1|TRBJ2-4
CASSLGGLAKNIQYF
>TRBV6-6|TRBJ2-5
CASSRGTGRETQYF
>TRBV6-6|TRBJ2-7
CASSLYRYEQYF
>TRBV6-5|TRBJ2-1
CASRNLAGGHNEQFF
>TRBV7-2|TRBJ2-5
CATRGDGGAETQYF
>TRBV6-2/TRBV6-3|TRBJ2-1
CASSYSTSGSIPYNEQFF
>TRBV24-1|TRBJ2-1
CATSDLSGGKHNEQFF
>TRBV12-3/TRBV12-4|TRBJ2-3
CASSLALADTQYF
>TRBV5-1|TRBJ1-2
CASSLPGQNYGYTF
>TRBV28|TRBJ1-2
CASSLSQGGGYTF
>TRBV10-3|TRBJ2-2
CAIPRTSGGTTGELFF
>TRBV6-5|TRBJ1-1
CASSHTGRITEAFF
>TRBV9|TRBJ2-2
CASAAQGQGNTGELFF
>TRBV19|TRBJ2-2
CASSPLDRIGELFF
>TRBV2|TRBJ2-5
CASSTHGAGETQYF
>TRBV5-4|TRBJ2-1
CASSLGRGLNEQFF
>TRBV4-2|TRBJ1-4
CASSQDRVRNEKLFF
>TRBV27|TRBJ1-5
CASRALQGNWNQPQHF
>TRBV7-8|TRBJ1-6
CASSLETGTATYNSPLHF
>TRBV24-1|TRBJ2-1
CATSAYSMGYNEQFF
>TRBV7-9|TRBJ1-6
CASSWGFNSPLHF
>TRBV9|TRBJ1-4
CASSSPSATNEKLFF
>TRBV24-1|TRBJ2-1
CATSDPPAGDNEQFF
>TRBV23-1|TRBJ1-2
CASSRWDVNGYTF
>TRBV3-1/TRBV3-2|TRBJ1-2
CASSQTGEGGYTF